This TCR beta chain appears in the sequencing data of a study of cytomegalovirus exposure and HLA in healthy donors. Data came from immunoSEQ multiplex PCR; TCRdb stores just in-frame clones and leaves some out. The sample records about 98,000 clones, around 90% being singletons. V lost 9 bases and J lost 4; bases outside the gene matches: 9. This CDR3 contains 14 residues. CDR1 is LGHNT, CDR2 FRNRAP, per germline. The sample holds a few counts of this clone. Its antigen is currently unknown. Study results and caveats: In vitro checks showed that a few CMV-associated chains really do target CMV antigens.

Input material: PBMCs. This chain joins TRBV12-5 and TRBJ1-5, with 7 bases identical to TRBD1. The clonotype was recovered from a woman in her twenties or thirties in good health and CMV-seronegative. CDR3 amino acids: CARPPYRGNQPQHF. The CDR3, as DNA: TGTGCTAGACCCCCCTACAGGGGAAATCAGCCCCAGCATTTT.